A few counts support the clone carrying this T cell receptor beta chain. What it binds is not known. The sample originates from a study of beta chain features in type 1 diabetes. As every portion of the isolated RNA was reverse transcribed, the sequencing read expressed TCRB transcripts. Repertoires were generated with immunoSEQ multiplex PCR, while TCRdb's copy carries only in-frame clones and drops some. The table lists 200,000 to 300,000 clones, approximately 15% of them singletons. The CDR3 has 15 amino acids. Germline V lookup: CDR1 GTSNPN, CDR2 SVGIG (reference sequence). V lost 2 bases and J 0 bases, leaving 11 bases between the germline ends. Study results and limitations: It was among patients, rather than healthy donors, that naive, central memory and Treg TCRB repertoires appeared more similar. TCRB CDR3s from Type 1 diabetes patients were moderately but significantly shorter in all four CD4+ subsets.

The sequence was collected from a young man with type 1 diabetes. This chain uses TRBV30 with TRBJ1-5; no clear D gene. Sequences were obtained from naive CD4+ T cells from blood. CDR3 protein: CAWSRDFDSNQPQHF. The CDR3 region has the DNA TGTGCCTGGAGTCGTGACTTCGATAGCAATCAGCCCCAGCATTTT.